The 10 T cell receptor beta chains reported below all come from one sample, sequenced in a study of blood T cell repertoires in COVID-19. The method was immunoSEQ multiplex PCR; TCRdb's version includes in-frame clones alone and lacks a portion of them. This sample yields about 140,000 clones, of which about four fifths are seen a single time; around 3.7% belongs to the top ten. Sequencing was performed on peripheral blood. The receptors here all came from a man in his sixties or seventies who had recovered from COVID-19.

The table lists this clone with a count of one. The gene calls are TRBV5-1 and TRBJ2-1, with D possibly TRBD2 on 6 matching bases. Looked up from germline, CDR1 is SGHRS and CDR2 is YFSETQ. CDR3 size: 18 residues. Trimming removed 4 bases at V and 1 base at J, with 21 bases between. The chain's CDR3 is CASSPRPEGSGSYNEQFF. The CDR3 bases are TGCGCCAGCAGCCCCCGTCCGGAGGGGTCGGGATCCTACAATGAGCAGTTCTTC.

This clone was counted only a few times. The chain employs TRBV7-9 and TRBJ2-7, with D tentatively TRBD2 (5 bases). The CDR3 runs to 12 residues. Trimming removed 6 bases at V and 3 bases at J, with 9 bases between. Germline CDR1 and CDR2: SEHNR and FQNEAQ (reference sequence). DNA for the CDR3: TGTGCCAGCAGGCCCGGGGACTACGAGCAGTACTTC. It codes for CASRPGDYEQYF.

This chain uses TRBV7-2 with TRBJ2-1; 9 bases agree with TRBD2. This CDR3 is built from 15 residues. From germline, CDR1 is SGHTA and CDR2 FQGNSA. V was pared by 3 bases and J by 4 bases, with 4 bases of the junction left unmatched. This chain's CDR3 is CASSFPGLAYNEQFF. The CDR3 region has the DNA TGTGCCAGCAGCTTCCCGGGACTAGCTTACAATGAGCAGTTCTTC.

The genes are TRBV5-1 and TRBJ2-7; D possibly corresponds to TRBD1 (6 bases). The V end lost 4 bases, the J end lost 0 bases, and 17 bases lay between the germline ends. Germline V gene lookup returns CDR1 SGHRS and CDR2 YFSETQ. The CDR3 covers 16 residues. DNA of the CDR3: TGCGCCAGCAGCCCTCAGGACAGTACCCTCTCCTACGAGCAGTACTTC. It specifies CASSPQDSTLSYEQYF.

DNA for the CDR3: TGTGCCAGCAGGGGACTAGCGGGAAGAAGAGGGGAGCAGTACTTC. Protein: CASRGLAGRRGEQYF. The genes are TRBV27 and TRBJ2-7, with TRBD2 matching 13 bases. V gave up 6 bases and J gave up 7 bases; unmatched junction bases: 9. The CDR3 totals 15 residues. Germline CDR1 MNHEY, CDR2 SMNVEV (reference sequence).

V is TRBV10-3 and J is TRBJ2-7; 9 nucleotides agree with TRBD1. The germline CDR1 and CDR2 sequences are ENHRY and SYGVKD. J gave up 2 bases and V 10 bases, and 9 bases lay outside the gene matches. The CDR3 spans 14 residues. The CDR3 protein is CASSRDRVTYEQYF. CDR3 DNA: TGTGCCAGCAGCCGGGACAGGGTAACCTACGAGCAGTACTTC.

The table lists this clone with a few counts. The chain combines TRBV4-1 with TRBJ2-7; D possibly corresponds to TRBD2 (5 bases). Trimming removed 1 base at V and 2 bases at J, with 12 bases between. Germline-derived CDR1 and CDR2 are MGHRA and YSYEKL. CDR3 length equals 15 residues. CDR3 amino acids: CASSQGVRGTYEQYF. The DNA for the CDR3 is TGCGCCAGCAGCCAAGGAGTACGGGGTACCTACGAGCAGTACTTC.

This clone was seen a handful of times. The chain carries TRBV20-1 and TRBJ2-7, with TRBD2 matching over 8 bases. Germline CDR1 reads DFQATT; CDR2 reads SNEGSKA (reference sequence). The CDR3 covers 17 residues. The J segment lost 2 bases and the V segment lost 3 bases, leaving 15 bases of the junction unmatched. For the CDR3, the DNA is TGCAGTGCTAGTAGCTTAGCGGGAAATTCTTTTACCTACGAGCAGTACTTC. It specifies CSASSLAGNSFTYEQYF.

The chain joins TRBV6-5 to TRBJ1-3; no definite D call. V was pared by 6 bases and J by 0 bases, with 6 bases between. Per germline, CDR1 MNHEY and CDR2 SVGAGI. The CDR3 is made up of 13 amino acids. CDR3 sequence (DNA): TGTGCCAGCAGAGAGGGCTCTGGAAACACCATATATTTT. Translating it yields CASREGSGNTIYF.

V and J are TRBV11-2 and TRBJ2-1; 8 nucleotides agree with TRBD1. This CDR3 has 16 residues. The germline V gene encodes CDR1 SGHAT and CDR2 FQNNGV. With 1 base clipped from V and 8 bases from J, the junction kept 10 bases outside the gene matches. The CDR3 bases are TGTGCCAGCAGCTTAGCGTGGACAGGGACGGAGGATGAGCAGTTCTTC. This translates into CASSLAWTGTEDEQFF.